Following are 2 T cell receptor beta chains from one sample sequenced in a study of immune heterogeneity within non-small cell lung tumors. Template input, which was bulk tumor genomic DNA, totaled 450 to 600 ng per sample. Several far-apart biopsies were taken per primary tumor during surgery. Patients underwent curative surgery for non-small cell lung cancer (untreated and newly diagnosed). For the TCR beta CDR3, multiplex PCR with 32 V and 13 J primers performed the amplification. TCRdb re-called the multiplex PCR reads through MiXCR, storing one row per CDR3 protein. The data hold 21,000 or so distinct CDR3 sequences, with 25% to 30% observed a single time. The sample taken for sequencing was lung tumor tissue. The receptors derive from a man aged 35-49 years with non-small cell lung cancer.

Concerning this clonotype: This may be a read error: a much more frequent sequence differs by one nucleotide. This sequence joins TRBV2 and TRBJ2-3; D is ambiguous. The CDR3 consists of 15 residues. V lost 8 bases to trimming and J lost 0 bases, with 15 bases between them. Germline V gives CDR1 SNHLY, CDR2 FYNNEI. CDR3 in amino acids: CASYTGRFSTDTQYF. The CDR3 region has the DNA TGTGCCAGCTACACGGGCAGATTTAGCACAGATACGCAGTATTTT.

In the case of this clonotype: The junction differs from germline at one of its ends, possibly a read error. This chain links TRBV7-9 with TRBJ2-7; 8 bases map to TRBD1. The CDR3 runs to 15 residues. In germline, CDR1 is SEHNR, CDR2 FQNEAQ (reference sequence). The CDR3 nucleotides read TGTGCCAGCAGCAGGGGACAGGCTGCTCCCTACGAGCATTACTTC. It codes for CASSRGQAAPYEHYF.